This T cell receptor (beta chain) comes out of a study of blood T cell repertoires in COVID-19. This CDR3 has 20 residues. Germline trimming cut 6 bases from V and 0 bases from J; bases unmatched to any gene: 18. Per the germline V gene, CDR1 is SGHRS and CDR2 is YFSETQ. Produced via immunoSEQ multiplex PCR; TCRdb's table is partial and in-frame only. The sample yields fewer than 500,000 clones, about nine tenths seen once. The sample comprised PBMCs or T cells enriched from blood (not recorded which). The chain employs TRBV5-1 and TRBJ2-2; 9 bases are a match to TRBD2. The clonotype originates from a woman younger than 30 who had recovered from COVID-19. The CDR3 DNA reads as TGCGCCAGCACCGGGGGGGCTAGCGGGGCTACTCCTGCGAACACCGGGGAGCTGTTTTTT. Its protein product is CASTGGASGATPANTGELFF.